What follows are 16 T cell receptor beta chains derived from one specimen sequenced in a study of T cells in Graves' hyperthyroidism and ophthalmopathy (dated by TCRdb to the late 2010s). Receptor amplification or capture employed multiplex PCR. Instrument used: Illumina HiSeq 2000. The TCR beta CDR3 regions were amplified from the RNA transcripts. The TCR CDR3 was subjected to a first round of RT-PCR using the HTBI primer set and the Qiagen OneStep RT-PCR kit. TCRdb reprocessed the public reads (quality trimming at Q25 with fastp, clone calling with MiXCR) and kept in-frame beta chains. Each record represents a unique CDR3 protein, reported with the most common genes and DNA among its rows. Across this sample there are some 350,000 distinct CDR3 sequences, with around a quarter seen only once. The ten largest make up about 73% of the sample. The material sequenced was blood. These receptor sequences come from a man aged 50 to 59 with Graves' hyperthyroidism.

V usage is TRBV6-2 or TRBV6-3 and J usage is TRBJ2-5, with 10 bases identical to TRBD1. V lost 9 bases and J lost 5; bases outside the gene matches: 12. The CDR3 runs 15 residues. Germline loops: CDR1 MNHEY, CDR2 SVGEGT. CDR3 loop: CASWQPGQGRETQYF. CDR3 in DNA: TGTGCCAGTTGGCAGCCGGGACAGGGGAGGGAGACCCAGTACTTC.

The sample holds a few counts of this clonotype. The chain couples TRBV28 to TRBJ1-5, with D possibly matching TRBD1 (5 bases). Germline assignment: CDR1 MDHEN and CDR2 SYDVKM. The V gene lost 1 base and the J gene lost 1 base, with 8 bases spanning the gap. CDR3 length: 15 residues. The CDR3 loop is CASSLSGASNQPQHF. CDR3 coding DNA: TGTGCCAGCAGTTTATCCGGGGCGAGCAATCAGCCCCAGCATTTT.

This clonotype was detected a few times. Written as DNA, the CDR3 is TGTGCCAGCAGTTACCCCCGGGGGATTAGCGGGCAAGAGACCCAGTACTTC. Residues: CASSYPRGISGQETQYF. This chain uses TRBV6-5 with TRBJ2-5, with 7 bases that match TRBD2. The CDR3 runs to 17 residues. J was trimmed by 2 bases and V by 2 bases; bases with no gene match: 11. Germline loops: CDR1 MNHEY, CDR2 SVGAGI.

This clonotype was picked up many times. The rearrangement uses TRBV29-1 and TRBJ2-7; D perhaps matches TRBD2 (6 bases). From germline, CDR1 is SQVTM and CDR2 ANQGSEA. This CDR3 comprises 11 residues. V was shortened by 6 bases and J by 4 bases, with 10 bases between the two germline ends. The CDR3 loop is CSVDGGYEQYF. CDR3 nucleotides: TGCAGCGTCGATGGGGGGTACGAGCAGTACTTC.

This chain connects TRBV7-2 to TRBJ2-1; a possible D gene is TRBD2 (5 bases). Germline CDR1 reads SGHTA; CDR2 reads FQGNSA. Trimming cost V 6 bases and J 10 bases, with 19 bases left between them. The CDR3 sequence is 14 residues long. The CDR3 reads CASRRPMGSREQFF. CDR3 nucleotide sequence: TGTGCCAGCAGACGACCTATGGGGAGTCGAGAGCAGTTCTTC.

In this sample, this clonotype turned up a few times. The V and J genes are TRBV6-2 or TRBV6-3 and TRBJ1-1; perhaps TRBD1 as D (6 bases). The germline V and J ends were trimmed by 4 bases and 9 bases, with 33 bases remaining between them. The germline gives CDR1 MNHEY, CDR2 SVGEGT. The CDR3 runs 19 residues. The CDR3 spells CASSLISYSSRQVLPKAFF. For the CDR3, the DNA is TGTGCCAGCAGTTTAATTAGTTACTCCTCTCGACAGGTTCTCCCCAAAGCTTTCTTT.

Only a few counts were recorded for this clonotype. The chain joins TRBV7-2 to TRBJ2-5; D might be TRBD2 (7 bases). The V gene's germline CDR1 is SGHTA and CDR2 FQGNSA. V shed 5 bases and J shed 2 bases, with 15 bases lying between them. This CDR3 spans 15 amino acids. CDR3 in amino acids: CASSRKGGVQETQYF. CDR3 DNA sequence: TGTGCCAGCAGCCGCAAGGGGGGGGTACAAGAGACCCAGTACTTC.

This clonotype was picked up a small number of times. The rearrangement joins TRBV2 to TRBJ2-3; weak D call: TRBD1 (5 bases). CDR3 length equals 13 residues. Germline V gene lookup returns CDR1 SNHLY and CDR2 FYNNEI. V dropped 4 bases and J dropped 5 bases, with 10 bases sitting between them. The CDR3 here is CASSVGHQDTQYF. In DNA form, the CDR3 reads TGTGCCAGCAGTGTGGGGCACCAAGATACGCAGTATTTT.

As concerns this clonotype: The junction shows a germline mismatch at one end, possibly a read error. The chain links TRBV9 to TRBJ1-6; D is perhaps TRBD1 (5 bases). Germline lookup yields CDR1 SGDLS and CDR2 YYNGEE. The CDR3 sequence is 14 residues long. The CDR3 region has the DNA TGTGCCAGCAGCCAGACAGCGGGTAATTCACCCCTCGACTTT. This gives the protein CASSQTAGNSPLDF.

This clonotype was counted only a few times. The rearrangement links TRBV7-9 to TRBJ1-2, with D possibly being TRBD1 (6 bases). Germline V gene lookup returns CDR1 SEHNR and CDR2 FQNEAQ (reference sequence). Trimming shortened V by 5 bases and J by 8 bases, and 15 bases separated the two germline ends. CDR3 length: 13 residues. The CDR3 is CASSADRYRGYTF. The CDR3 DNA sequence: TGTGCCAGCAGCGCAGACAGGTATCGCGGCTACACCTTC.

The chain uses TRBV6-2 or TRBV6-3 and TRBJ2-5; possibly TRBD1 or TRBD2 for D (5 bases each). This CDR3 contains 16 residues. Germline V gene data show CDR1 as MNHEY and CDR2 as SVGEGT. Trimming removed 5 bases from V and 1 base from J, with 17 bases in between. Here the CDR3 reads CASSASGTTTQETQYF. Here the CDR3 DNA reads TGTGCCAGCAGTGCGTCCGGGACGACAACCCAAGAGACCCAGTACTTC.

This clonotype has just a few counts. The CDR3 is CATSRPGGVDTQYF. The CDR3 DNA reads as TGTGCCACCAGCAGACCCGGGGGCGTGGATACGCAGTATTTT. The chain links TRBV15 to TRBJ2-3; D assignment may be TRBD1 or TRBD2 (6 bases each). The germline gives CDR1 LNHNV, CDR2 YYDKDF (reference sequence). The CDR3 is 14 residues long. Trimming took 2 bases from V and 6 from J, leaving 12 bases between them. Full variable domain (outside the CDR3, taken from reference TRBV15 and TRBJ2-3): DAMVIQNPRYQVTQFGKPVTLSCSQTLNHNVMYWYQQKSSQAPKLLFHYYDKDFNNEADTPDNFQSRRPNTSFCFLDIRSPGLGDTAMYLCATSRPGGVDTQYFGPGTRLTVL.

This clonotype was observed a handful of times. The chain joins TRBV11-2 to TRBJ2-1; 15 positions match TRBD2. V was clipped by 8 bases and J by 7 bases; unmatched bases: 24. There are 21 residues in the CDR3. Germline V gene sequence: CDR1 SGHAT, CDR2 FQNNGV. The chain's CDR3 is CASSRGRGADWGTSGRNEQFF. In DNA form, the CDR3 reads TGTGCCAGCTCCCGGGGTCGGGGGGCGGACTGGGGGACTAGCGGGAGGAATGAGCAGTTCTTC.

The chain links TRBV19 to TRBJ2-5, with 7 bases that match TRBD1. This CDR3 region has 16 residues. Trimming at V came to 5 bases and at J to 1 base, leaving 10 bases not matched to a gene. Germline CDR1 reads LNHDA; CDR2 reads SQIVND (reference sequence). The CDR3 loop is CASSLTGFAGQETQYF. CDR3 nucleotides: TGTGCCAGTAGTTTGACAGGGTTCGCCGGCCAAGAGACCCAGTACTTC.

The chain recombines TRBV14 with TRBJ2-1, with D possibly being TRBD1 or TRBD2 (5 bases each). The CDR3 spans 14 residues. CDR1 and CDR2 (germline): SGHDN, FVKESK. V gave up 5 bases and J gave up 7 bases, with 15 bases separating them. The CDR3 region is CASSGRTWGNEQFF. The CDR3 DNA reads TGTGCCAGCAGCGGCCGGACCTGGGGGAATGAGCAGTTCTTC.

This clonotype came up a few times. The chain couples TRBV2 to TRBJ1-6; D not resolved. The CDR3 has 15 residues. Deletions cut 4 bases from V and 4 bases from J, with 11 bases between. The germline V gene has CDR1 SNHLY and CDR2 FYNNEI. DNA of the CDR3: TGTGCCAGCAGTGGGACGGAAAGTTATAATTCACCCCTCCACTTT. Its translation: CASSGTESYNSPLHF.